Presented here are 13 T cell receptor beta chains from one specimen sequenced in a study of cytomegalovirus exposure and HLA in healthy donors. The PCR used 60 Vbeta and 13 Jbeta primers. Measured with immunoSEQ multiplex PCR; TCRdb has only the in-frame clones, and not every one. The table includes under 200,000 clones, roughly three quarters detected once. Sample: PBMCs. The receptor source for this set is a man in his 60s in good health and CMV-seronegative.

The chain joins TRBV6-5 to TRBJ2-7; 11 bases match TRBD1. The V gene end was trimmed by 0 bases and the J gene end by 1 base; junction bases not matched to a gene: 2. CDR1 is MNHEY, CDR2 SVGAGI, per germline. This CDR3 is 16 amino acids long. CDR3 nucleotides: TGTGCCAGCAGTTACTCGGGACAGGGGGTATCCTACGAGCAGTACTTC. Amino acid sequence: CASSYSGQGVSYEQYF.

The V and J genes are TRBV4-1 and TRBJ1-1; TRBD1 matches 10 bases. Germline V CDR1 and CDR2: MGHRA, YSYEKL. The trim removed 9 bases at V and 1 base at J, leaving 5 bases unmatched. The CDR3 runs to 14 residues. The DNA for the CDR3 is TGCGCCAGTAGACAGGGGGCCGGGAACACTGAAGCTTTCTTT. Translating gives CASRQGAGNTEAFF.

This clone was found once. The chain's CDR3 is CASSFEASGGYEQFF. In DNA, the CDR3 is TGTGCCAGCAGCTTCGAGGCTAGCGGGGGGTATGAGCAGTTCTTC. The chain links TRBV7-8 to TRBJ2-1; 11 positions agree with TRBD2. V dropped 3 bases and J dropped 8; count of bases not matched to a gene: 6. The germline CDR1 and CDR2 sequences are SGHVS and FQNEAQ. CDR3 size: 15 residues. The full variable domain, completed using reference TRBV7-8 and TRBJ2-1, is GAGVSQSPRYKVAKRGQDVALRCDPISGHVSLFWYQQALGQGPEFLTYFQNEAQLDKSGLPSDRFFAERPEGSVSTLKIQRTQQEDSAVYLCASSFEASGGYEQFFGPGTRLTVL.

CDR3 sequence reads: CASSQLKGARYEQYF. CDR3 nucleotides: TGCGCCAGCAGTCAATTGAAGGGGGCGCGCTACGAGCAGTACTTC. The rearrangement joins TRBV23-1 to TRBJ2-7; TRBD1 matches 7 bases. TRBV23-1 is recorded as an ORF, its role being uncertain. Trimming removed 1 base from V and 3 bases from J; junction bases left unmatched: 6. There are 15 residues in the CDR3.

V is TRBV19 and J is TRBJ2-7; 7 bases are a match to TRBD1. Unmatched junction bases numbered 13, after V lost 1 base and J lost 13 bases. The germline gives CDR1 LNHDA, CDR2 SQIVND (reference sequence). This CDR3 comprises 14 residues. CDR3 nucleotides: TGTGCCAGTAGTATAGCCGCCCGGACAGGCTCCCAATACTTC. This sequence encodes CASSIAARTGSQYF.

The chain couples TRBV2 to TRBJ1-1; a possible D gene is TRBD1 (5 bases). This CDR3 has 13 residues. V was cut by 7 bases and J by 5 bases, with 14 bases left in between. Germline V gives CDR1 SNHLY, CDR2 FYNNEI. The CDR3 nucleotides are TGTGCCAGCACTGGGATAGGGGTGACTGAAGCTTTCTTT. The encoded protein is CASTGIGVTEAFF.

This chain joins TRBV28 and TRBJ1-1; 9 bases agree with TRBD1. Per germline, CDR1 MDHEN and CDR2 SYDVKM. V trimming: 10 bases; J trimming: 2 bases; junction bases outside the gene matches: 5. The CDR3 is made up of 13 amino acids. The CDR3: CATLDRGNTEAFF. The CDR3 DNA follows: TGTGCCACCCTGGACAGGGGAAACACTGAAGCTTTCTTT.

V and J are TRBV7-4 and TRBJ2-4; 10 bases match TRBD1. V shed 5 bases and J 4 bases; nucleotides not matched to a gene: 8. The germline V gene has CDR1 SGHVT and CDR2 SQSDAQ. The CDR3 length is 16 residues. CDR3 in DNA: TGTGCCAGCAGCCGCTGGACAGGGGGGTTGAAAAACATTCAGTACTTC. It encodes CASSRWTGGLKNIQYF.

The chain links TRBV7-2 to TRBJ2-1, with 7 bases fitting TRBD2. Germline-derived CDR1 and CDR2 are SGHTA and FQGNSA. Trimming at V came to 0 bases and at J to 8 bases, leaving 10 bases not matched to a gene. CDR3 length: 16 residues. CDR3 sequence reads: CASSLAGLAVSYEQFF. The CDR3 DNA sequence: TGTGCCAGCAGCTTAGCGGGCCTAGCGGTCAGCTATGAGCAGTTCTTC.

This sequence joins TRBV4-1 and TRBJ2-5, with TRBD1 matching over 9 bases. The J call may be faulty, since TRBJ2-7 better matches the DNA end. Germline V gene lookup returns CDR1 MGHRA and CDR2 YSYEKL. This CDR3 is 14 amino acids long. The CDR3 region has the DNA TGCGCCAGCAGCGCAGGACAGGGGTTCTACGAGCAGTACTTC. Its translation: CASSAGQGFYEQYF.

This chain links TRBV6-1 with TRBJ2-4, with 7 bases fitting TRBD1. Germline V CDR1 and CDR2: MNHNS, SASEGT. The CDR3 has 15 residues. J was trimmed by 0 bases and V by 6 bases; bases with no gene match: 5. The CDR3 bases are TGTGCCAGCAGCCTGACAGGGTTAGCCAAAAACATTCAGTACTTC. It yields the protein CASSLTGLAKNIQYF.

The V gene is TRBV10-2, the J gene TRBJ2-1; D unresolved. With 6 bases removed from V and 5 bases from J, the gap between germline ends came to 14 bases. This CDR3 is 14 amino acids long. Germline values: CDR1 WSHSY, CDR2 SAAADI. CDR3 DNA sequence: TGCGCCAGCAGCGCAACCGGTTTAAACAATGAGCAGTTCTTC. Translation gives CASSATGLNNEQFF.

This chain joins TRBV4-1 and TRBJ2-7; the match to TRBD1 covers 7 bases. Germline V CDR1 and CDR2: MGHRA, YSYEKL. The length of the CDR3 is 15 residues. Trimming at V came to 3 bases and at J to 1 base, leaving 6 bases not matched to a gene. This chain's CDR3 is CASSQRDSFSYEQYF. CDR3 DNA: TGCGCCAGCAGCCAGAGGGACAGCTTTTCCTACGAGCAGTACTTC.